These T cell receptor beta chains were read from a single sample in a study of blood T cell repertoires in COVID-19. Produced via immunoSEQ multiplex PCR; TCRdb's table is partial and in-frame only. This sample yields 70,000 to 95,000 clones, of which 88% are seen a single time; 5.8% belongs to the top ten. Material: peripheral blood. These receptors originate from a middle-aged man with active COVID-19. Both conserved end residues are part of each CDR3. The D gene is left open where the match is weak. Some rows mark clone size as missing; the rest say once, few, many or name a class of expanded clone.

abundance | d_gene | j_gene | v_gene | len | CDR3nt | CDR3aa
. | . | TRBJ2-5 | TRBV29-1 | 11 | TGCAGCGTTGGCAGGCAAGAGACCCAGTACTTC | CSVGRQETQYF
. | TRBD1 | TRBJ1-4 | TRBV7-9 | 18 | TGTGCCAGCAGCCCAAGGGGGACAGGGGTACCTGGGGCGGAAAAACTGTTTTTT | CASSPRGTGVPGAEKLFF
. | . | TRBJ1-6 | TRBV6-5 | 15 | TGTGCCAGCAGATCGGACAGCGTGGTAGGGTCACCCCTCCACTTT | CASRSDSVVGSPLHF
. | . | TRBJ1-2 | TRBV28 | 16 | TGTGCCAGCAGTTCCCCCCCGAGGGTGTCTGACTATGGCTACACCTTC | CASSSPPRVSDYGYTF
. | TRBD1 | TRBJ2-3 | TRBV7-2 | 13 | TGTGCCAGCAGCTTAGACAGGGGGGATACGCAGTATTTT | CASSLDRGDTQYF
. | . | TRBJ2-3 | TRBV7-9 | 15 | TGTGCCAGCAGCGACCCGTCTCAGGGGACCTCCGGGCAGTATTTT | CASSDPSQGTSGQYF
. | . | TRBJ2-7 | TRBV29-1 | 13 | TGCAGCGTGCGGGGGATAGGGGGTTACGAGCAGTACTTC | CSVRGIGGYEQYF
once | TRBD2 | TRBJ2-7 | TRBV29-1 | 15 | TGCAGCGTTCTCTTAGCGGGAGAAACCCCCTACGAGCAGTACTTC | CSVLLAGETPYEQYF
once | . | TRBJ2-7 | TRBV30 | 14 | TGTGCCACCAGAAGGACACCTTCTTCCTACGAGCAGTACTTC | CATRRTPSSYEQYF
. | TRBD1 | TRBJ1-4 | TRBV5-1 | 15 | TGCGCCAGCAGCTCCACCGGGACAGGGGGCGAAAAACTGTTTTTT | CASSSTGTGGEKLFF
. | . | TRBJ2-1 | TRBV4-1 | 14 | TGCGCCAGCAGCCAAGATTGGGAGGACGATGAGCAGTTCTTC | CASSQDWEDDEQFF
. | TRBD2 | TRBJ2-2 | TRBV10-3 | 18 | TGTGCCATCAGCGGGCACCAGACTAGCGGGAGCCGCACCGGGGAGCTGTTTTTT | CAISGHQTSGSRTGELFF
once | TRBD1 | TRBJ2-2 | TRBV24-1 | 15 | TGTGCCACCAGTGATTGGGACAGGGGGACCGGGGAGCTGTTTTTT | CATSDWDRGTGELFF
once | . | TRBJ2-1 | TRBV6-1 | 14 | TGTGCCAGCAGTGAATATGGAGGCGGCAATGAGCAGTTCTTC | CASSEYGGGNEQFF
once | TRBD2 | TRBJ2-3 | TRBV6-4 | 16 | TGTGCCAGCAGTGAAGAAGCGGGGGGGCCGACAGATACGCAGTATTTT | CASSEEAGGPTDTQYF
. | TRBD1 | TRBJ2-7 | TRBV15 | 14 | TGTGCCACCAGCAGAGGGGACAGCCCCTACGAGCAGTACTTC | CATSRGDSPYEQYF
. | TRBD1 | TRBJ2-2 | TRBV2 | 16 | TGTGCCAGCAGTGAACTCGGGACAGGGAACGCCGGGGAGCTGTTTTTT | CASSELGTGNAGELFF
. | TRBD1 | TRBJ1-1 | TRBV5-1 | 16 | TGCGCCAGCAGCTTCGGACTTCAGGGGGCAAACACTGAAGCTTTCTTT | CASSFGLQGANTEAFF
. | TRBD1 | TRBJ1-5 | TRBV29-1 | 13 | TGCAGCGTAGAAACAGGGGGGAGTCAGCCCCAGCATTTT | CSVETGGSQPQHF
. | TRBD2 | TRBJ2-3 | TRBV19 | 15 | TGTGCCAGTAGTAAGACTAGCGGTAGCACAGATACGCAGTATTTT | CASSKTSGSTDTQYF
once | TRBD2 | TRBJ2-7 | TRBV28 | 15 | TGTGCCAGCAGTCCTCTAGCGGGAGGGCCCTACGAGCAGTACTTC | CASSPLAGGPYEQYF
. | . | TRBJ2-1 | TRBV6-5 | 11 | TGTGCCACCAAGGAGGTGGGTGAGCAGTTCTTC | CATKEVGEQFF
. | . | TRBJ2-7 | TRBV7-2 | 15 | TGTGCCAGCAGCTCCGGGGTCAGTACCTTCTACGAGCAGTACTTC | CASSSGVSTFYEQYF
. | TRBD2 | TRBJ2-2 | TRBV6-2/TRBV6-3 | 19 | TGTGCCAGCAGTTACCCACCGGGACTAGCGGTGGTTCACACCGGGGAGCTGTTTTTT | CASSYPPGLAVVHTGELFF
. | TRBD2 | TRBJ2-3 | TRBV27 | 18 | TGTGCCAGCAGTCAACGACTAGCGGGTTTTACTAGCACAGATACGCAGTATTTT | CASSQRLAGFTSTDTQYF
. | . | TRBJ1-3 | TRBV7-9 | 16 | TGTGCCAGCAGCTTATCTGGCAGGTACTCTGGAAACACCATATATTTT | CASSLSGRYSGNTIYF
. | . | TRBJ1-1 | TRBV28 | 12 | TGTGCCAGCACCCGGGGGGACACTGAAGCTTTCTTT | CASTRGDTEAFF
. | . | TRBJ2-2 | TRBV9 | 16 | TGTGCCAGCAGCGTCGGGGTGTCTTCGAACACCGGGGAGCTGTTTTTT | CASSVGVSSNTGELFF
. | . | TRBJ2-7 | TRBV4-2 | 17 | TGTGCCAGCAGCCAAAGGGGGCCGCCTAGCGGGTTCCACGAGCAGTACTTC | CASSQRGPPSGFHEQYF
. | TRBD2 | TRBJ2-1 | TRBV18 | 15 | TGTGCCAGCTCCGAATCGACTAGCGGATACAATGAGCAGTTCTTC | CASSESTSGYNEQFF
. | TRBD2 | TRBJ2-1 | TRBV6-2/TRBV6-3 | 13 | TGTGCCAGCTGCCGCGGGGGGGCCGCTGAGCAGTTCTTC | CASCRGGAAEQFF
. | TRBD2 | TRBJ2-3 | TRBV3-1/TRBV3-2 | 18 | TGTGCCAGCAGCCAAGTACGGACTAGCGGGGGGTCGACAGATACGCAGTATTTT | CASSQVRTSGGSTDTQYF
. | TRBD1 | TRBJ1-4 | TRBV2 | 15 | TGTGCCAGCAGACGGACAGGGGCAACTAATGAAAAACTGTTTTTT | CASRRTGATNEKLFF
medium-sized | . | TRBJ1-5 | TRBV2 | 12 | TGTGCCAGTACGCAGGGGAGTCAGCCCCAGCATTTT | CASTQGSQPQHF
. | . | TRBJ1-1 | TRBV4-3 | 14 | TGCGCCAGCAGCCAACAGGCTGGTGGCACTGAAGCTTTCTTT | CASSQQAGGTEAFF
. | TRBD1 | TRBJ1-1 | TRBV28 | 15 | TGTGCCAGCAGTCCGGCGACAGGGATTAACACTGAAGCTTTCTTT | CASSPATGINTEAFF
. | . | TRBJ1-1 | TRBV12-3/TRBV12-4 | 11 | TGTGCCAGCAGTCCAACGCGAGAAGCTTTCTTT | CASSPTREAFF
few | TRBD1 | TRBJ2-7 | TRBV28 | 15 | TGTGCCAGCAGGTTACGGGGGGACAGGGACTACGAGCAGTACTTC | CASRLRGDRDYEQYF
. | . | TRBJ2-2 | TRBV28 | 15 | TGTGCCAGCCAAGGAGAAGTGAGAAACACCGGGGAGCTGTTTTTT | CASQGEVRNTGELFF
. | TRBD1 | TRBJ2-7 | TRBV6-2/TRBV6-3 | 13 | TGTGCCAGCAGTACGGGTCAGGGGGTCGAGCAGTACTTC | CASSTGQGVEQYF
. | . | TRBJ2-2 | TRBV14 | 16 | TGTGCCAGCAGCCAAGTAGTAACAGGTATCACCGGGGAGCTGTTTTTT | CASSQVVTGITGELFF
. | . | TRBJ2-5 | TRBV3-1/TRBV3-2 | 17 | TGTGCCAGCAGCCAAGTTACCGCTGGGGCTGGGTCAGAGACCCAGTACTTC | CASSQVTAGAGSETQYF
. | TRBD2 | TRBJ2-5 | TRBV7-2 | 15 | TGTGCCAGCAGCCCCGGGACTAGCGGGAGAGAGACCCAGTACTTC | CASSPGTSGRETQYF
. | . | TRBJ2-2 | TRBV29-1 | 12 | TGCAGCGGTGCACCGGACACCGGGGAGCTGTTTTTT | CSGAPDTGELFF
. | TRBD1 | TRBJ1-2 | TRBV6-5 | 14 | TGTGCCAGCAGGCCACCGGGACAGGGGGCTGGCTACACCTTC | CASRPPGQGAGYTF
. | . | TRBJ2-5 | TRBV12-5 | 15 | TGTGCTAGTGGTCCCTCTGGACGGGGGTCTGGGACCCAGTACTTC | CASGPSGRGSGTQYF
. | . | TRBJ2-3 | TRBV20-1 | 13 | TGCAGTGCTAGTGCCCGGAGTACAGATACGCAGTATTTT | CSASARSTDTQYF
. | TRBD1 | TRBJ1-6 | TRBV7-2 | 17 | TGTGCCAGCAGCTCGCCCGGGACAGGGGGCTATAATTCACCCCTCCACTTT | CASSSPGTGGYNSPLHF
. | . | TRBJ2-3 | TRBV9 | 11 | TGTGCCAGCAGTGGGGACACTACGCAGTATTTT | CASSGDTTQYF
. | . | TRBJ2-5 | TRBV7-2 | 13 | TGTGCCAGCAGCTTAGAGAGGAGGGGGACCCAGTACTTC | CASSLERRGTQYF
. | . | TRBJ2-5 | TRBV5-1 | 15 | TGCGCCAGCAGCTTCGCAGGGGGGTACCAAGAGACCCAGTACTTC | CASSFAGGYQETQYF